These 26 T cell receptor beta chains were all obtained from the same sample, sequenced in a study of T cells after yellow fever vaccination. TCRdb reprocessed the 5' RACE reads with MiXCR, giving one entry per CDR3 protein. Among just under 600,000 distinct CDR3 sequences, around an eighth were seen once, and the ten largest hold over 11%. The sample consisted of PBMCs, taken on the day of the yellow fever booster vaccination. The receptor set was obtained from a man aged 30 to 39 who received the YFV17D yellow fever vaccine.

The gene calls are TRBV2 and TRBJ2-5; D is uncertain. This CDR3 has 13 amino acids. Germline V gives CDR1 SNHLY, CDR2 FYNNEI. Trimming left V 4 bases short and J 7 bases short, with 13 bases between. The CDR3 region has the DNA TGTGCCAGCAGTGTGGCGGTTCCAGGGACCCAGTACTTC. Protein product: CASSVAVPGTQYF.

This clonotype has only a few counts. The CDR3 sequence is CSVTGGSSAAGEQFF. CDR3 sequence (DNA): TGCAGCGTGACGGGGGGCTCTAGCGCCGCGGGTGAGCAGTTCTTC. The chain employs TRBV29-1 and TRBJ2-1; D might be TRBD2 (7 bases). This CDR3 region has 15 residues. Germline assignment: CDR1 SQVTM and CDR2 ANQGSEA. V was shortened by 6 bases and J by 9 bases, with 24 bases between the two germline ends.

This rearrangement joins TRBV7-9 to TRBJ2-3; D not certain. The V end was cut by 5 bases, the J end by 3 bases, with 12 bases between. The CDR3 runs to 14 residues. Germline CDR1 and CDR2: SEHNR and FQNEAQ (reference sequence). The CDR3 sequence: CASSTRQMTDTQYF. The CDR3 region has the DNA TGTGCCAGCAGCACGAGACAAATGACAGATACGCAGTATTTT.

The CDR3 reads CSVFQGGETQYF. The CDR3 DNA reads TGCAGCGTCTTTCAGGGTGGGGAGACCCAGTACTTC. The rearrangement links TRBV29-1 to TRBJ2-5; possible D gene TRBD1, 5 bases. Trimming cost V 6 bases and J 5 bases, with 13 bases left between them. The germline V gene encodes CDR1 SQVTM and CDR2 ANQGSEA. The CDR3 covers 12 residues.

This clonotype has more than one count but fewer than ten. Written as DNA, the CDR3 is TGCGCCAGCAGAGTGGGGACTACCTCCCATGAGCAGTTCTTC. Its protein is CASRVGTTSHEQFF. V gene TRBV4-3 combines with J gene TRBJ2-1; 7 positions agree with TRBD2. CDR1 is LGHNA, CDR2 YSLEER, per germline. The CDR3 contains 14 residues. V dropped 6 bases and J dropped 8; count of bases not matched to a gene: 10.

CDR3 sequence: CSVEDQSQNYEQYF. The DNA for the CDR3 is TGCAGCGTTGAAGATCAGTCCCAGAACTACGAGCAGTACTTC. The rearrangement links TRBV29-1 to TRBJ2-7; D is undetermined. V was shortened by 0 bases and J by 3 bases, with 12 bases between the two germline ends. Germline lookup yields CDR1 SQVTM and CDR2 ANQGSEA. CDR3 length: 14 amino acids.

The rearrangement uses TRBV12-3 or TRBV12-4 and TRBJ2-7; 7 nucleotides align to TRBD2. After removal of 3 bases from V and 5 bases from J, the junction contained 4 bases not matched to a gene. This CDR3 comprises 13 residues. Written as DNA, the CDR3 is TGTGCCAGCAGTTTCAAGGGGAGGGACGAGCAGTACTTC. This encodes CASSFKGRDEQYF.

This clonotype was counted between two and nine times. The chain carries TRBV5-1 and TRBJ2-5, with D perhaps given as TRBD1 or TRBD2 (5 bases each). Trimming removed 4 bases at V and 2 bases at J, with 15 bases between. CDR3 length: 15 residues. Germline V gene data show CDR1 as SGHRS and CDR2 as YFSETQ. CDR3: CASSLEGWTQETQYF. The CDR3, as DNA: TGCGCCAGCAGCCTAGAGGGGTGGACTCAAGAGACCCAGTACTTC.

This chain connects TRBV27 to TRBJ2-5; D gene uncertain. The CDR3 totals 15 residues. The germline gives CDR1 MNHEY, CDR2 SMNVEV (reference sequence). V lost 3 bases and J 4 bases, leaving 15 bases between the germline ends. DNA for the CDR3: TGTGCCAGCAGTTTCAGTGGAATGGTTATAGAGACCCAGTACTTC. Encoded protein: CASSFSGMVIETQYF.

The chain is built from TRBV20-1 and TRBJ2-1, with 13 bases matching TRBD2. V was clipped by 0 bases and J by 6 bases; unmatched bases: 11. Germline V gene lookup returns CDR1 DFQATT and CDR2 SNEGSKA (reference sequence). The CDR3 is made up of 18 amino acids. In DNA form, the CDR3 reads TGCAGTGCTAGAGACCAAAATGGACTAGCGGGAGTTGTCAATGAGCAGTTCTTC. Translating gives CSARDQNGLAGVVNEQFF.

At least ten counts were recorded for this clonotype. The chain employs TRBV5-1 and TRBJ2-1; TRBD2 matches 8 bases. Trimming removed 1 base from V and 9 bases from J; junction bases left unmatched: 3. The CDR3 is 13 residues long. Per germline, CDR1 SGHRS and CDR2 YFSETQ. The CDR3 sequence is CASSLYSGAEQFF. For the CDR3, the DNA is TGCGCCAGCAGCTTGTATAGCGGGGCTGAGCAGTTCTTC. The full variable domain, rest sourced from reference TRBV5-1 and TRBJ2-1, is KAGVTQTPRYLIKTRGQQVTLSCSPISGHRSVSWYQQTPGQGLQFLFEYFSETQRNKGNFPGRFSGRQFSNSRSEMNVSTLELGDSALYLCASSLYSGAEQFFGPGTRLTVL.

This clonotype was seen a few times. J is TRBJ1-3 and V is TRBV15, with D possibly TRBD1 on 5 matching bases. This CDR3 region has 15 residues. V dropped 0 bases and J dropped 2 bases, with 8 bases sitting between them. In germline, CDR1 is LNHNV, CDR2 YYDKDF (reference sequence). The CDR3 loop reads CATSRDQGAGNTIYF. CDR3 in DNA: TGTGCCACCAGCAGAGATCAAGGGGCTGGAAACACCATATATTTT.

This clonotype was seen only a few times. The chain links TRBV28 to TRBJ2-7; 14 bases map to TRBD2. The V gene's germline CDR1 is MDHEN and CDR2 SYDVKM. CDR3 length: 16 residues. V lost 5 bases and J lost 2; bases outside the gene matches: 5. The CDR3 here is CASSPGTSGSPYEQYF. As DNA, the CDR3 is TGTGCCAGCAGTCCCGGGACTAGCGGGAGTCCCTACGAGCAGTACTTC.

This clonotype was detected a few times. This chain joins TRBV6-2 or TRBV6-3 and TRBJ2-7; 7 bases agree with TRBD2. Per germline, CDR1 MNHEY and CDR2 SVGEGT. Losses at the gene ends were 2 bases for V and 4 bases for J; bases not matched to a gene: 11. This CDR3 is built from 16 residues. CDR3 nucleotide sequence: TGTGCCAGCAGTTACCGGAAGCGGGAAATTTGGTACGAGCAGTACTTC. Amino acids: CASSYRKREIWYEQYF.

This clonotype was seen a few times. The V gene is TRBV27, the J gene TRBJ2-7; D is undetermined. The CDR3 is made up of 11 amino acids. Deletions cut 7 bases from V and 7 bases from J, with 11 bases between. Germline CDR1 and CDR2: MNHEY and SMNVEV (reference sequence). This CDR3 is CASTQGLEQYF. In DNA form, the CDR3 reads TGTGCCAGCACCCAAGGCCTGGAGCAGTACTTC.

A few counts support this clonotype. The V call is TRBV27, the J call TRBJ2-1; D unresolved. The CDR3 extends over 15 amino acids. V was shortened by 1 base and J by 0 bases, with 7 bases between the two germline ends. Germline CDR1 reads MNHEY; CDR2 reads SMNVEV (reference sequence). CDR3 region: CASSLYRVSYNEQFF. The DNA of the CDR3 is TGTGCCAGCAGTTTATACCGGGTCTCCTACAATGAGCAGTTCTTC.

V is TRBV6-5 and J is TRBJ2-1, with a possible D match to TRBD2 (6 bases). This CDR3 comprises 12 residues. Germline values: CDR1 MNHEY, CDR2 SVGAGI. The V end was cut by 3 bases, the J end by 12 bases, with 12 bases between. This CDR3 reads CASSYTAGRQFF. The CDR3 nucleotides read TGTGCCAGCAGTTATACCGCGGGGAGGCAGTTCTTC.

This clonotype was detected a few times. CDR3 sequence: CASIRSGSSSYNEQFF. In DNA form, the CDR3 reads TGTGCCAGCATCCGAAGCGGGTCAAGCTCCTACAATGAGCAGTTCTTC. The J gene is TRBJ2-1, the V gene TRBV7-2, with D possibly TRBD2 on 6 matching bases. The CDR3 consists of 16 residues. V was clipped by 7 bases and J by 0 bases, with 16 bases between them. CDR1 and CDR2 from the germline V gene are SGHTA and FQGNSA.

This clonotype was found a few times. The CDR3 nucleotides read TGTGCCAGCTCACATGGGCTAGCGGGTCCCAATGAGCAGTTCTTC. Protein: CASSHGLAGPNEQFF. V usage is TRBV18 and J usage is TRBJ2-1, with 8 positions matching TRBD2. In germline, CDR1 is KGHSH, CDR2 LQKENI. CDR3 length: 15 residues. Trimming cost V 4 bases and J 6 bases; bases outside gene matches: 8.

V and J are TRBV12-3 or TRBV12-4 and TRBJ1-1; D is unclear. The CDR3 loop spans 11 amino acids. V was pared by 6 bases and J by 11 bases, with 13 bases between. CDR3 in amino acids: CASSRTQEAFF. The CDR3 bases are TGTGCCAGCAGCCGGACCCAGGAGGCTTTCTTT.

In its sample, this clonotype was seen a few times. The V gene is TRBV12-3 or TRBV12-4, the J gene TRBJ2-7; 7 nucleotides align to TRBD1. V lost 5 bases to trimming and J lost 7 bases; unmatched junction nucleotides: 14. The CDR3 has 15 residues. CDR3 nucleotide sequence: TGTGCCAGCAGTCTACAGGGGATGGCCTCTGCGGAGCAGTACTTC. It specifies CASSLQGMASAEQYF.

This clonotype came up a few times. The V call is TRBV9, the J call TRBJ2-1; 13 bases map to TRBD2. Germline CDR1 reads SGDLS; CDR2 reads YYNGEE. V gave up 3 bases and J gave up 7 bases; unmatched junction bases: 4. The CDR3 consists of 15 residues. The DNA for the CDR3 is TGTGCCAGCAGCGACGAGACTAGCGGGAGGAATGAGCAGTTCTTC. Translating gives CASSDETSGRNEQFF.

The chain has TRBV12-3 or TRBV12-4 and TRBJ2-7; D is perhaps TRBD2 (5 bases). The CDR3 covers 13 residues. Trimming took off 6 bases at V and 7 bases at J, with 16 bases between the two ends. The CDR3 here is CASSRSRVGEQYF. In DNA, the CDR3 is TGTGCCAGCAGCCGCTCGAGGGTGGGTGAGCAGTACTTC.

Only a few counts were recorded for this clonotype. V gene TRBV30 combines with J gene TRBJ2-3, with TRBD2 matching 7 bases. V was pared by 0 bases and J by 3 bases, with 6 bases of the junction left unmatched. The CDR3 sequence is 15 residues long. Germline V gene data show CDR1 as GTSNPN and CDR2 as SVGIG (reference sequence). This CDR3 reads CAWSVLAGVTDTQYF. CDR3 sequence (DNA): TGTGCCTGGAGTGTACTGGCGGGGGTAACAGATACGCAGTATTTT.

Note on this clonotype: A much larger clone differs by one base, so this may be a read error. The chain is built from TRBV20-1 and TRBJ2-1; D uncertain. CDR3 length: 14 residues. Germline V gives CDR1 DFQATT, CDR2 SNEGSKA (reference sequence). The CDR3 here is CSPRFGTNYNEQFF. The CDR3 nucleotides are TGCAGTCCTAGATTCGGAACCAACTACAATGAGCAGTTCTTC.

This clonotype was detected a few times. V usage is TRBV7-2 and J usage is TRBJ2-5; D may be TRBD2 (5 bases). Per the germline V gene, CDR1 is SGHTA and CDR2 is FQGNSA. Trimming removed 5 bases from V and 10 bases from J, with 17 bases in between. CDR3 size: 13 residues. The CDR3 DNA reads TGTGCCAGCAGCACCTCCCCCGGGATCGGCCAGTACTTC. Encoded protein: CASSTSPGIGQYF.